The 32 T cell receptor beta chains below were found in one sample sequenced in a study of OX40 agonist ivuxolimab in advanced cancers. The assay was immunoSEQ multiplex PCR, and TCRdb's table has in-frame clones only and misses some. The sample records 35,000 to 55,000 clones, more than 70% being singletons. Specimen: CD4+ or CD8+ T cells sorted from blood, collected in a trial of the OX40 agonist ivuxolimab. The receptors derive from an adult with an advanced solid tumor such as melanoma, head and neck, liver or kidney cancer.

This rearrangement joins TRBV19 to TRBJ2-7; tentative D call: TRBD1 (5 bases). The germline V gene encodes CDR1 LNHDA and CDR2 SQIVND (reference sequence). V lost 4 bases, J lost 5 bases, and 15 bases lay in between. CDR3 length: 14 amino acids. The CDR3 DNA follows: TGTGCCAGTAGTAATTCAGGGTGGTTCAACGAGCAGTACTTC. Translated, it gives CASSNSGWFNEQYF.

This chain links TRBV4-2 with TRBJ2-5, with 8 bases identical to TRBD2. The trim removed 1 base at V and 5 bases at J, leaving 3 bases unmatched. The CDR3 length is 14 residues. The germline V gene encodes CDR1 LGHNA and CDR2 YNFKEQ. The CDR3 spells CASSQVSGGETQYF. CDR3 nucleotide sequence: TGTGCCAGCAGCCAAGTCTCGGGAGGGGAGACCCAGTACTTC.

V is TRBV9 and J is TRBJ2-1; 8 nucleotides match TRBD2. The ends lost 3 bases at V and 4 bases at J; junction bases unmatched: 6. CDR3 length equals 15 residues. CDR1 and CDR2 (germline): SGDLS, YYNGEE. CDR3 loop: CASSAGGMRYNEQFF. In nucleotides, the CDR3 is TGTGCCAGCAGCGCGGGGGGGATGAGGTACAATGAGCAGTTCTTC.

The CDR3 loop reads CASSPGQASYEQYF. CDR3 DNA: TGTGCCAGCAGTCCCGGACAGGCCTCCTACGAGCAGTACTTC. The chain has TRBV6-5 and TRBJ2-7, with 7 bases matching TRBD1. Germline loops: CDR1 MNHEY, CDR2 SVGAGI. The CDR3 totals 14 residues. The V and J ends lost 5 bases and 0 bases, in that order; junction bases with no gene match: 4.

This chain joins TRBV7-9 and TRBJ2-1; TRBD2 matches at 14 bases. V was clipped by 3 bases and J by 9 bases; unmatched bases: 7. Germline assignment: CDR1 SEHNR and CDR2 FQNEAQ (reference sequence). CDR3 length: 16 residues. CDR3 nucleotides: TGTGCCAGCAGCTTCGCGACTAGCGGGAGGGCCAGTGAGCAGTTCTTC. Translating it yields CASSFATSGRASEQFF. Full variable domain (remainder filled in from reference TRBV7-9 and TRBJ2-1): DTGVSQNPRHKITKRGQNVTFRCDPISEHNRLYWYRQTLGQGPEFLTYFQNEAQLEKSRLLSDRFSAERPKGSFSTLEIQRTEQGDSAMYLCASSFATSGRASEQFFGPGTRLTVL.

The rearrangement joins TRBV4-1 to TRBJ1-6; D gene ambiguous. The CDR3 has 13 amino acids. V lost 1 base and J lost 9, with 7 bases in between. From germline, CDR1 is MGHRA and CDR2 YSYEKL. CDR3 sequence reads: CASSQARSSPLHF. CDR3 DNA sequence: TGCGCCAGCAGCCAAGCTAGGAGTTCACCCCTCCACTTT.

This clone was seen once. This chain uses TRBV13 with TRBJ2-3, with 7 bases that match TRBD2. The CDR3 length is 15 residues. Unmatched junction bases numbered 4, after V lost 3 bases and J lost 1 base. CDR1 PRHDT and CDR2 FYEKMQ come from the germline V gene (reference sequence). The CDR3 coding sequence is TGTGCCAGCAGCTTCATCGCGGGGGGCACAGATACGCAGTATTTT. This translates into CASSFIAGGTDTQYF.

As concerns this clone: At one end, the junction sequence differs from germline, possibly due to a read error. The V call is TRBV6-1, the J call TRBJ1-1; D perhaps matches TRBD1 (5 bases). This CDR3 is 14 amino acids long. In germline, CDR1 is MNHNS, CDR2 SASEGT. The CDR3 DNA sequence: TGTGCCAGCAGGGAAGATGGGGCGAGGACTGAAGCTTTCTTT. It translates to CASREDGARTEAFF.

The rearrangement links TRBV7-3 to TRBJ2-5; possibly TRBD1 or TRBD2 for D (5 bases each). The J call could be wrong; TRBJ2-7 is a better fit for the DNA end. In germline, CDR1 is SGHTA, CDR2 FQGTGA. The CDR3 extends over 14 amino acids. The CDR3 reads CASSRGQNGDEQYF. The CDR3 nucleotides are TGTGCCAGCAGCCGTGGACAAAACGGGGACGAGCAGTACTTC.

The V gene is TRBV6-6, the J gene TRBJ1-2; TRBD1 is a possible D gene (6 bases). The CDR3 has 14 residues. Trimming left V 6 bases short and J 2 bases short, with 13 bases between. Germline assignment: CDR1 MNHNY and CDR2 SVGAGI (reference sequence). As DNA, the CDR3 is TGTGCCAGCAGGCCCCAGGGGCAGAACTATGGCTACACCTTC. Encoded protein: CASRPQGQNYGYTF.

This chain joins TRBV28 and TRBJ2-5; a weak D match, TRBD2 (6 bases). V was shortened by 6 bases and J by 5 bases, with 16 bases between the two germline ends. Germline V gives CDR1 MDHEN, CDR2 SYDVKM. This CDR3 spans 14 amino acids. In DNA, the CDR3 is TGTGCCAGCAGGCCCCGTGGAGGGCCGGAGACCCAGTACTTC. Encoded protein: CASRPRGGPETQYF.

V usage is TRBV29-1 and J usage is TRBJ1-5; no definite D call. Trimming took off 5 bases at V and 4 bases at J, with 12 bases between the two ends. CDR1 and CDR2 from the germline V gene are SQVTM and ANQGSEA. The CDR3 extends over 13 amino acids. The CDR3: CSVRVAINQPQHF. The CDR3 DNA reads TGCAGCGTTAGAGTTGCCATTAATCAGCCCCAGCATTTT.

The rearrangement joins TRBV4-1 to TRBJ2-3; D might be TRBD2 (6 bases). The CDR3 is 14 amino acids. V lost 9 bases and J 0 bases, leaving 13 bases between the germline ends. In germline, CDR1 is MGHRA, CDR2 YSYEKL. CDR3 residues: CASTPGVSTDTQYF. The CDR3 nucleotides read TGCGCCAGTACCCCGGGGGTGAGCACAGATACGCAGTATTTT.

The V call is TRBV28, the J call TRBJ1-2; TRBD1 aligns across 7 bases. The germline V gene has CDR1 MDHEN and CDR2 SYDVKM. J was trimmed by 7 bases and V by 4 bases; bases with no gene match: 12. The length of the CDR3 is 15 residues. CDR3 DNA: TGTGCCAGCAGTTCTAGCAGGGGGATTGTGGGTGGCTACACCTTC. Translation: CASSSSRGIVGGYTF.

The V gene is TRBV28, the J gene TRBJ1-5; D may be TRBD1 (6 bases). V lost 4 bases and J 3 bases, leaving 19 bases between the germline ends. The CDR3 length is 17 residues. The germline CDR1 and CDR2 sequences are MDHEN and SYDVKM. The CDR3 region is CASSWGHPTGINQPQHF. CDR3 sequence (DNA): TGTGCCAGCAGTTGGGGGCACCCGACAGGCATCAATCAGCCCCAGCATTTT.

In this sample, this clone turned up once. One end of the junction fails to match germline, which may point to a read error. The chain has TRBV7-7 and TRBJ2-5; the D gene is possibly TRBD1 (6 bases). The CDR3 spans 13 residues. The germline CDR1 and CDR2 sequences are SSHAT and FNYEAQ (reference sequence). The CDR3 DNA reads TGTGCTAGCAGCTTAGGCAGGGGAGAGACCCAGTACTTC. Encoded protein: CASSLGRGETQYF.

Here the CDR3 reads CASGSTSLDQYNEQFF. The CDR3 DNA is TGTGCTAGTGGATCCACCTCCTTAGACCAATACAATGAGCAGTTCTTC. The genes are TRBV12-5 and TRBJ2-1; D is uncertain. V was cut by 6 bases and J by 4 bases, with 19 bases left in between. The CDR3 length is 16 residues. Germline loops: CDR1 LGHNT, CDR2 FRNRAP.

CDR3 in DNA: TGTGCCAGCACGACGGGACTAGCGGGCTACAATGAGCAGTTCTTC. This gives the protein CASTTGLAGYNEQFF. The gene calls are TRBV9 and TRBJ2-7; 12 positions match TRBD2. The J call may not be correct, given that the DNA end is closer to TRBJ2-1. The CDR3 is 15 amino acids. In germline, CDR1 is SGDLS, CDR2 YYNGEE.

This chain connects TRBV5-4 to TRBJ1-3; a weak D match, TRBD1 (5 bases). The CDR3 is 15 residues long. The germline gives CDR1 SGHNT, CDR2 YYREEE (reference sequence). Trimming took 2 bases from V and 0 from J, leaving 9 bases between them. Here the CDR3 reads CASSFAGLSGNTIYF. In DNA, the CDR3 is TGTGCCAGCAGCTTCGCAGGGCTCTCTGGAAACACCATATATTTT.

The chain has TRBV10-2 and TRBJ2-5, with TRBD2 matching over 12 bases. TRBJ2-7 matches the DNA end more closely, so the J call is doubtful. The CDR3 extends over 16 amino acids. CDR1 and CDR2 from the germline V gene are WSHSY and SAAADI. CDR3 sequence: CASRPPLAGGVHEQYF. CDR3 DNA sequence: TGCGCCAGCAGACCTCCCCTAGCGGGAGGGGTGCACGAGCAGTACTTC.

The rearrangement uses TRBV14 and TRBJ1-2, with D possibly being TRBD1 (6 bases). The CDR3 runs 15 residues. Germline V gene data show CDR1 as SGHDN and CDR2 as FVKESK. V was pared by 0 bases and J by 6 bases, with 14 bases between. The CDR3 protein is CASSQDHGTKNGYTF. CDR3 nucleotides: TGTGCCAGCAGCCAAGACCACGGGACAAAGAATGGCTACACCTTC. Complete variable domain (other parts from reference TRBV14 and TRBJ1-2): EAGVTQFPSHSVIEKGQTVTLRCDPISGHDNLYWYRRVMGKEIKFLLHFVKESKQDESGMPNNRFLAERTGGTYSTLKVQPAELEDSGVYFCASSQDHGTKNGYTFGSGTRLTVV.

V and J are TRBV6-1 and TRBJ2-1; 10 positions match TRBD2. In germline, CDR1 is MNHNS, CDR2 SASEGT. The CDR3 consists of 15 residues. The V gene end was trimmed by 6 bases and the J gene end by 14 bases; junction bases not matched to a gene: 16. The CDR3 is CASSTGTSVLRLEFF. CDR3 nucleotide sequence: TGTGCCAGCAGCACCGGGACTAGCGTTCTTAGGTTGGAGTTCTTC.

This chain uses TRBV27 with TRBJ1-2; D is undetermined. The germline V and J ends were trimmed by 4 bases and 1 base, with 10 bases remaining between them. CDR3 length equals 14 residues. Germline V lookup: CDR1 MNHEY, CDR2 SMNVEV (reference sequence). CDR3 sequence reads: CASSSRPLNYGYTF. The CDR3 DNA reads as TGTGCCAGCAGTTCGCGACCCCTTAACTATGGCTACACCTTC.

This chain joins TRBV11-2 and TRBJ1-4; D is unresolved. CDR3 length equals 15 residues. Germline V gene lookup returns CDR1 SGHAT and CDR2 FQNNGV. Between the trimmed V and J ends, which lost 1 base and 2 bases, there was a span of 8 bases. CDR3 sequence (DNA): TGTGCCAGCAGCTTAGTCGGCCCCACTAATGAAAAACTGTTTTTT. The encoded protein is CASSLVGPTNEKLFF.

The rearrangement links TRBV28 to TRBJ2-4; 9 positions match TRBD1. The CDR3 loop spans 15 amino acids. The ends lost 5 bases at V and 1 base at J; junction bases unmatched: 3. CDR1 and CDR2 (germline): MDHEN, SYDVKM. The CDR3: CASSTGGFAKNIQYF. The CDR3, as DNA: TGTGCCAGCAGTACAGGGGGCTTTGCCAAAAACATTCAGTACTTC.

The chain couples TRBV29-1 to TRBJ2-7, with TRBD1 matching 7 bases. Germline CDR1 SQVTM, CDR2 ANQGSEA. With 4 bases clipped from V and 2 bases from J, the junction kept 8 bases outside the gene matches. This CDR3 region has 14 residues. CDR3 DNA: TGCAGCGTTGCCTACGGACAGGATGCCTACGAGCAGTACTTC. As protein: CSVAYGQDAYEQYF.

V usage is TRBV6-5 and J usage is TRBJ2-1; 7 bases match TRBD1. V dropped 6 bases and J dropped 7; count of bases not matched to a gene: 6. Germline values: CDR1 MNHEY, CDR2 SVGAGI. CDR3 length: 13 amino acids. CDR3 DNA: TGTGCCAGCAGACCGACAGGGTTAAATGAGCAGTTCTTC. Translating gives CASRPTGLNEQFF.

The chain has TRBV27 and TRBJ1-1; tentatively, D is TRBD1 (6 bases). Germline CDR1 reads MNHEY; CDR2 reads SMNVEV (reference sequence). The V end was cut by 0 bases, the J end by 2 bases, with 10 bases between. The CDR3 loop spans 15 amino acids. CDR3 sequence (DNA): TGTGCCAGCAGTTTATCTTTGGGACACAACACTGAAGCTTTCTTT. Translated, it gives CASSLSLGHNTEAFF.

This chain links TRBV6-1 with TRBJ1-1, with D maybe TRBD1 (6 bases). The CDR3 runs 18 residues. V lost 4 bases and J lost 7, with 28 bases in between. Per the germline V gene, CDR1 is MNHNS and CDR2 is SASEGT. CDR3 in amino acids: CASSAGGLTGHWSIEAFF. The DNA for the CDR3 is TGTGCCAGCAGTGCCGGTGGTTTAACGGGACATTGGAGTATTGAAGCTTTCTTT.

The chain links TRBV7-3 to TRBJ2-2; D gene uncertain. Trimming removed 3 bases at V and 7 bases at J, with 15 bases between. CDR3 size: 15 residues. Germline V gives CDR1 SGHTA, CDR2 FQGTGA. The CDR3 DNA follows: TGTGCCAGCAGCTTTGGGCGGATAGGGCACGGGGAGCTGTTTTTT. Its protein is CASSFGRIGHGELFF.

The V call is TRBV18, the J call TRBJ1-1; D is possibly TRBD1 (5 bases). Trimming took 8 bases from V and 8 from J, leaving 12 bases between them. Germline V gene sequence: CDR1 KGHSH, CDR2 LQKENI. CDR3 length equals 11 residues. CDR3 loop: CASAGGDEAFF. As DNA, the CDR3 is TGTGCCAGCGCTGGGGGGGACGAAGCTTTCTTT.

This chain links TRBV2 with TRBJ2-3, with unresolved D. The CDR3 has 13 residues. The germline V gene encodes CDR1 SNHLY and CDR2 FYNNEI. Between the trimmed V and J ends, which lost 3 bases and 6 bases, there was a span of 10 bases. CDR3 coding DNA: TGTGCCAGCAGTGATAGGCAGTTGGATACGCAGTATTTT. Its protein is CASSDRQLDTQYF.